Following are 18 T cell receptor beta chains from one sample sequenced in a study of cytomegalovirus exposure and HLA in healthy donors. Use of 60 Vbeta and 13 Jbeta primers characterized the PCR. The repertoire was sequenced with immunoSEQ multiplex PCR; TCRdb's copy has only in-frame clones and lacks some. Of 310,000 or so clones detected, 70% to 90% appear once; the ten largest clones hold roughly 2%. Sequences were obtained from PBMCs. All receptors come from a woman aged 18-29 years in good health and CMV-seronegative.

V usage is TRBV6-6 and J usage is TRBJ1-1; 10 bases line up with TRBD1. The V gene's germline CDR1 is MNHNY and CDR2 SVGAGI (reference sequence). The CDR3 has 15 residues. V lost 5 bases to trimming and J lost 4 bases; unmatched junction nucleotides: 7. The CDR3 is CASSPTGGSSTEAFF. Here the CDR3 DNA reads TGTGCCAGCAGTCCGACAGGGGGCTCGAGCACTGAAGCTTTCTTT.

The chain uses TRBV7-9 and TRBJ2-7, with 7 bases identical to TRBD1. Germline V gene data show CDR1 as SEHNR and CDR2 as FQNEAQ (reference sequence). The J segment lost 5 bases and the V segment lost 6 bases, leaving 10 bases of the junction unmatched. The CDR3 length is 14 residues. CDR3 sequence (DNA): TGTGCCAGCAGTCCTACAGGGGACGGTGACGAGCAGTACTTC. As protein: CASSPTGDGDEQYF.

The V call is TRBV29-1, the J call TRBJ2-7; tentative D call: TRBD1 (5 bases). Trimming took off 3 bases at V and 1 base at J, with 13 bases between the two ends. CDR3 length: 14 amino acids. Germline V gene sequence: CDR1 SQVTM, CDR2 ANQGSEA. CDR3 coding DNA: TGCAGCGTTGAGTGGCAGGGAAGGTCCTACGAGCAGTACTTC. The encoded protein is CSVEWQGRSYEQYF.

The chain recombines TRBV7-8 with TRBJ1-1; D is undetermined. This CDR3 region has 14 residues. Trimming cost V 3 bases and J 6 bases, with 14 bases left between them. Germline CDR1 SGHVS, CDR2 FQNEAQ. The CDR3 reads CASSLDGGLAEAFF. For the CDR3, the DNA is TGTGCCAGCAGCTTGGACGGAGGTCTAGCTGAAGCTTTCTTT.

This chain joins TRBV7-9 and TRBJ2-2; D gene unclear. V was shortened by 1 base and J by 4 bases, with 7 bases between the two germline ends. The CDR3 has 14 residues. Looked up from germline, CDR1 is SEHNR and CDR2 is FQNEAQ (reference sequence). The CDR3 region has the DNA TGTGCCAGCAGCTTAGATCGCGTCACCGGGGAGCTGTTTTTT. Its protein product is CASSLDRVTGELFF.

V and J are TRBV6-6 and TRBJ1-1; unclear D gene. V dropped 7 bases and J dropped 4 bases, with 13 bases sitting between them. Germline-derived CDR1 and CDR2 are MNHNY and SVGAGI (reference sequence). This CDR3 is built from 13 residues. The CDR3 loop is CASKQTTVTEAFF. The CDR3 DNA reads TGTGCCAGCAAACAGACAACGGTCACTGAAGCTTTCTTT.

This clone was observed a handful of times. The chain carries TRBV5-4 and TRBJ2-6; no firm D call. The CDR3 is made up of 15 amino acids. V gave up 4 bases and J gave up 4 bases, with 12 bases separating them. Germline CDR1 and CDR2: SGHNT and YYREEE (reference sequence). Written as DNA, the CDR3 is TGTGCCAGCAGCGCTCCTCTCTACGGGGCCAACGTCCTGACTTTC. Residues: CASSAPLYGANVLTF.

V usage is TRBV14 and J usage is TRBJ1-2; D is perhaps TRBD1 (6 bases). The CDR3 is 15 residues long. Germline V lookup: CDR1 SGHDN, CDR2 FVKESK. V was pared by 0 bases and J by 2 bases, with 10 bases between. The CDR3 here is CASSQDRTENYGYTF. In DNA form, the CDR3 reads TGTGCCAGCAGCCAAGATAGGACAGAGAACTATGGCTACACCTTC.

V usage is TRBV10-3 and J usage is TRBJ2-5; 10 nucleotides match TRBD1. The CDR3 covers 14 residues. The V gene end was trimmed by 8 bases and the J gene end by 5 bases; junction bases not matched to a gene: 8. Germline V gene lookup returns CDR1 ENHRY and CDR2 SYGVKD. Here the CDR3 DNA reads TGTGCCATCGGGGGGACAGGGGCGTGGGAGACCCAGTACTTC. Translation: CAIGGTGAWETQYF.

This clone was recorded a few times. The chain links TRBV18 to TRBJ2-6; D ambiguous. The CDR3 is 12 residues long. V dropped 2 bases and J dropped 16 bases, with 12 bases sitting between them. Germline CDR1 KGHSH, CDR2 LQKENI. In DNA form, the CDR3 reads TGTGCCAGCTCACCAGCGGCAGTCCAACTGACTTTC. Its protein is CASSPAAVQLTF.

This clone was observed once. This chain joins TRBV4-2 and TRBJ1-1; D is undetermined. The ends were cut back, 0 bases at V and 4 bases at J, with 15 bases in the middle. CDR3 size: 16 residues. CDR1 is LGHNA, CDR2 YNFKEQ, per germline. The CDR3 here is CASSQDIAGLGTEAFF. The CDR3 DNA sequence: TGTGCCAGCAGCCAAGATATTGCGGGGTTGGGCACTGAAGCTTTCTTT.

The genes are TRBV7-8 and TRBJ2-3, with TRBD2 as a possible D gene (5 bases). In germline, CDR1 is SGHVS, CDR2 FQNEAQ. The CDR3 is 14 residues long. V lost 1 base and J lost 3, with 8 bases in between. CDR3 sequence reads: CASSLVTGTDTQYF. In DNA, the CDR3 is TGTGCCAGCAGCTTAGTGACGGGGACAGATACGCAGTATTTT.

CDR3 residues: CASVHPGQGTRFSGANVLTF. CDR3 sequence (DNA): TGTGCCAGCGTTCATCCAGGGCAGGGGACGCGTTTCTCTGGGGCCAACGTCCTGACTTTC. The chain carries TRBV21-1 and TRBJ2-6; the table calls TRBD1, which could not be checked here. TRBV21-1 is termed a pseudogene. The CDR3 contains 20 residues.

The genes are TRBV27 and TRBJ1-1; TRBD1 matches 7 bases. This CDR3 is built from 15 residues. Germline V CDR1 and CDR2: MNHEY, SMNVEV (reference sequence). Unmatched junction bases numbered 6, after V lost 2 bases and J lost 3 bases. CDR3 bases: TGTGCCAGCAGTTTAAGAGCCAGGGGGGACACTGAAGCTTTCTTT. Amino acids: CASSLRARGDTEAFF.

To note about this clone: Other DNA sequences in the sample encode the same CDR3. The chain combines TRBV20-1 with TRBJ2-3; D not certain. The CDR3 spans 10 residues. Looked up from germline, CDR1 is DFQATT and CDR2 is SNEGSKA (reference sequence). V gave up 3 bases and J gave up 6 bases, with 4 bases separating them. The CDR3 is CSASLDTQYF. CDR3 coding DNA: TGCAGTGCTAGTCTCGATACGCAGTATTTT.

V gene TRBV13 combines with J gene TRBJ1-4; no definite D call. Looked up from germline, CDR1 is PRHDT and CDR2 is FYEKMQ (reference sequence). Trimming stripped 0 bases from V and 5 bases from J, with 13 bases between. The CDR3 has 16 amino acids. The CDR3: CASSLGLSDKNEKLFF. CDR3 coding DNA: TGTGCCAGCAGCTTAGGCCTCTCAGACAAGAATGAAAAACTGTTTTTT.

This clone has a single count. This sequence joins TRBV25-1 and TRBJ2-3, with 8 bases matching TRBD2. This CDR3 has 17 amino acids. J lost 4 bases, V lost 5 bases, and 14 bases had no gene match. Germline V gives CDR1 MGHDK, CDR2 SYGVNS. DNA of the CDR3: TGTGCCAGCAGTACCAACCCCCGGGGGGGCCGGGCAGATACGCAGTATTTT. It encodes CASSTNPRGGRADTQYF. The complete variable domain, with remaining parts taken from reference TRBV25-1 and TRBJ2-3, reads EADIYQTPRYLVIGTGKKITLECSQTMGHDKMYWYQQDPGMELHLIHYSYGVNSTEKGDLSSESTVSRIRTEHFPLTLESARPSHTSQYLCASSTNPRGGRADTQYFGPGTRLTVL.

The rearrangement joins TRBV11-2 to TRBJ2-1, with 8 bases identical to TRBD2. The CDR3 totals 15 residues. The V segment lost 3 bases and the J segment 4 bases; nucleotides outside the gene matches: 5. CDR1 and CDR2 from the germline V gene are SGHAT and FQNNGV. CDR3 nucleotide sequence: TGTGCCAGCAGCTTTCGCGGGGGGCTATACAATGAGCAGTTCTTC. It translates to CASSFRGGLYNEQFF.